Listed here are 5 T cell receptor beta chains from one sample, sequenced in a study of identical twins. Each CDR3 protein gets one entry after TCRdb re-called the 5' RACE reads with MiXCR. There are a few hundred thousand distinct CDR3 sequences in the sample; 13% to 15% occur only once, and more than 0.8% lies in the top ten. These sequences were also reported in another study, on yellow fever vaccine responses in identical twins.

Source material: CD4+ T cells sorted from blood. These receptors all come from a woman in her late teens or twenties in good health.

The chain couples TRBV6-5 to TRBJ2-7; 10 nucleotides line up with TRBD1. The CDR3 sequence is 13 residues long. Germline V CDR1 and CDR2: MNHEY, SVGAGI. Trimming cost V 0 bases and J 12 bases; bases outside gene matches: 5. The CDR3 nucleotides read TGTGCCAGCAGTTACTCGGGACAGGGGATGACGTACTTC. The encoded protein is CASSYSGQGMTYF.

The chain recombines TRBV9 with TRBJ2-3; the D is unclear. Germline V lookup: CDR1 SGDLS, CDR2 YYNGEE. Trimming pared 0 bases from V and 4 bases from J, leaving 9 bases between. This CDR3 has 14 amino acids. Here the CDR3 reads CASSVASNPDTQYF. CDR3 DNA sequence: TGTGCCAGCAGCGTAGCTAGTAACCCAGATACGCAGTATTTT.

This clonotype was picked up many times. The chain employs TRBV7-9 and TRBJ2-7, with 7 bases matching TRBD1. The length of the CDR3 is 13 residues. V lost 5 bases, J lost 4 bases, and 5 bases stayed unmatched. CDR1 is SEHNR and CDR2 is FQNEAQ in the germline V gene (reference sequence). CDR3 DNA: TGTGCCAGCAGCCGCGTGGGACAGTACGAGCAGTACTTC. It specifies CASSRVGQYEQYF.

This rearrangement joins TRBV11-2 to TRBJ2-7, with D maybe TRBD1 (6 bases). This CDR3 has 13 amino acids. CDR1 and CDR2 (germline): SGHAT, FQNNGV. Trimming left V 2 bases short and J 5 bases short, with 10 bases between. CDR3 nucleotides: TGTGCCAGCAGCTTAAGGGGGAAGGACGAGCAGTACTTC. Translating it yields CASSLRGKDEQYF.

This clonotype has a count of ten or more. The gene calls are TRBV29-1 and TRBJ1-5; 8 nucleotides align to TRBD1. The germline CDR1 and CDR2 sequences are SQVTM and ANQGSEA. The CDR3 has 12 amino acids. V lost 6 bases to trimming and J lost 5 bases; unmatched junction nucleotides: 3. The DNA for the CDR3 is TGCAGCGTGGGGACAGGCGATCAGCCCCAGCATTTT. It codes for CSVGTGDQPQHF.